This T cell receptor (beta chain) stems from a study of long-term antiretroviral therapy in people with HIV. Germline CDR1 reads SEHNR; CDR2 reads FQNEAQ (reference sequence). V lost 5 bases and J 1 base, leaving 14 bases between the germline ends. CDR3 length: 15 residues. As to this clone: Its antigen remains unidentified.

The study, taken as a whole, reports: Repertoires looked antigen-experienced, with only a slight naive shift after ART.

An immunoSEQ assay, version v3.0, was performed at survey level. Sequenced by immunoSEQ multiplex PCR; TCRdb stores in-frame clones only, minus some. This sample carries 30,000 to 40,000 clones, roughly 90% of them seen once, and the ten largest clones take around 4.2%. The chain recombines TRBV7-9 with TRBJ1-2; the D is unclear. The origin of this receptor is a woman aged 18-35 years with HIV. Sequences were derived from unsorted PBMCs, sampled just before starting antiretroviral therapy. CDR3 DNA: TGTGCCAGCAGCCGGGCAGGACCTCTTAACTATGGCTACACCTTC. It codes for CASSRAGPLNYGYTF.